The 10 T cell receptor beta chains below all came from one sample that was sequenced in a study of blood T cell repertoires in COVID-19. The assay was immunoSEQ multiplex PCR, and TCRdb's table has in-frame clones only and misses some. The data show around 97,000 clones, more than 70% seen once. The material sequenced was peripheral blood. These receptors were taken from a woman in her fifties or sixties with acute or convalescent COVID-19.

The CDR3 loop reads CASSQASTREQFF. For the CDR3, the DNA is TGTGCCAGCAGCCAGGCTAGCACCCGAGAGCAGTTCTTC. The chain joins TRBV4-2 to TRBJ2-1, with D possibly being TRBD2 (5 bases). V dropped 3 bases and J dropped 10 bases, with 13 bases sitting between them. This CDR3 has 13 residues. Germline V CDR1 and CDR2: LGHNA, YNFKEQ.

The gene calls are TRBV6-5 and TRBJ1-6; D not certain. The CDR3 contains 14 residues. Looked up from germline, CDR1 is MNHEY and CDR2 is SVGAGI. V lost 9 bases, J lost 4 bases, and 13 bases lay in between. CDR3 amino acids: CASTIWKYNSPLHF. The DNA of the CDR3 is TGTGCCAGTACTATCTGGAAGTATAATTCACCCCTCCACTTT.

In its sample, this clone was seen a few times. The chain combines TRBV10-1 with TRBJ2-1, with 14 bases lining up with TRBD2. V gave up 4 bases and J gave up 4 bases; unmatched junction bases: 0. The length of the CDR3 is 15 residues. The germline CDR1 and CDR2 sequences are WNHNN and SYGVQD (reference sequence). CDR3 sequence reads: CASSGTSGRYNEQFF. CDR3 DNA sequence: TGCGCCAGCAGTGGGACTAGCGGGAGGTACAATGAGCAGTTCTTC.

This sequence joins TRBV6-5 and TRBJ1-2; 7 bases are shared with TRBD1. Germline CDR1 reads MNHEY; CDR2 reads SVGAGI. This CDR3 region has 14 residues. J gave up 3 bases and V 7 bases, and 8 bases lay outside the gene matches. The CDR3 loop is CASTVAGTDYGYTF. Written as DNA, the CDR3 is TGTGCCAGCACCGTAGCCGGGACAGACTATGGCTACACCTTC.

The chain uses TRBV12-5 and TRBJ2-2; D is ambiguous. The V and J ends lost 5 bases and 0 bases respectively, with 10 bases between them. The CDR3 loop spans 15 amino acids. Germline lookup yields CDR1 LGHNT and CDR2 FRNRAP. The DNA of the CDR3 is TGTGCTAGTGGTCTCGACTTCACGAACACCGGGGAGCTGTTTTTT. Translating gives CASGLDFTNTGELFF.

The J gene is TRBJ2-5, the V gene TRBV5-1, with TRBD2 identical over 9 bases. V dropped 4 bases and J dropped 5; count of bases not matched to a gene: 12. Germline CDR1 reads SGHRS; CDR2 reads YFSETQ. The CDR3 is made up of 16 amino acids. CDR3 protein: CASSADPSGTGETQYF. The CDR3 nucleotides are TGCGCCAGCAGCGCTGATCCTAGCGGGACGGGGGAGACCCAGTACTTC. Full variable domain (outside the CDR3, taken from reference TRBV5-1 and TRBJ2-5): KAGVTQTPRYLIKTRGQQVTLSCSPISGHRSVSWYQQTPGQGLQFLFEYFSETQRNKGNFPGRFSGRQFSNSRSEMNVSTLELGDSALYLCASSADPSGTGETQYFGPGTRLLVL.

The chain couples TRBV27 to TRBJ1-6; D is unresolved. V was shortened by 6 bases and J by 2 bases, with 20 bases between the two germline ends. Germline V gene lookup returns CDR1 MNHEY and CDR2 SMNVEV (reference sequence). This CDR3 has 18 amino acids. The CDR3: CASSNFVQAGAYNSPLHF. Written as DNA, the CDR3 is TGTGCCAGCAGCAACTTTGTCCAGGCAGGCGCCTATAATTCACCCCTCCACTTT.

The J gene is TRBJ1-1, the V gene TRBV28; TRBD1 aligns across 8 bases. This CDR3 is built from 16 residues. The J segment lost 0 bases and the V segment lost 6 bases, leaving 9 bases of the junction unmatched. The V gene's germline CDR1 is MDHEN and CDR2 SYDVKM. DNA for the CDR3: TGTGCCAGCAGCCATCCACCGGGACAGGTGAACACTGAAGCTTTCTTT. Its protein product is CASSHPPGQVNTEAFF.

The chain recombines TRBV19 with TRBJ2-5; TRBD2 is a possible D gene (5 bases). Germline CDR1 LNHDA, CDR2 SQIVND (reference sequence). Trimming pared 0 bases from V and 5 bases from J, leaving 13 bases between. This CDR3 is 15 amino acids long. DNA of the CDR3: TGTGCCAGTAGTATAGATCTAAGAGGGCTGGAGACCCAGTACTTC. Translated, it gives CASSIDLRGLETQYF.

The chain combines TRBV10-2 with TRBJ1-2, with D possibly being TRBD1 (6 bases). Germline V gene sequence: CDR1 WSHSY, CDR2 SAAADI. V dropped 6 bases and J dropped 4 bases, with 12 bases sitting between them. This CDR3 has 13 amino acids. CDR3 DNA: TGCGCCAGCAGCCCACAGGGTGTCTATGGCTACACCTTC. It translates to CASSPQGVYGYTF.